One sample yielded the 23 T cell receptor beta chains listed below, sequenced in a study of blood T cell repertoires in COVID-19. Method: immunoSEQ multiplex PCR; TCRdb's copy keeps in-frame clones and lacks some. The repertoire consists of 30,000 to 40,000 clones, with 70% to 90% occurring once and the leading ten covering more than 5.5%. The material sequenced was peripheral blood. These receptors all come from a woman of 80 years or more with active or convalescent COVID-19.

The chain carries TRBV6-5 and TRBJ2-7; TRBD2 agrees at 8 bases. Germline lookup yields CDR1 MNHEY and CDR2 SVGAGI. This CDR3 comprises 15 residues. The junction had 10 bases not matched to a gene; V was cut back by 6 bases and J by 3 bases. The CDR3 loop is CASRHTGTSLYEQYF. The CDR3, as DNA: TGTGCCAGCAGGCACACCGGGACTAGTCTCTACGAGCAGTACTTC.

V is TRBV5-1 and J is TRBJ2-6; the D gene is possibly TRBD1 (6 bases). The CDR3 runs 16 residues. The germline V gene encodes CDR1 SGHRS and CDR2 YFSETQ. Trimming cost V 1 base and J 4 bases, with 12 bases left between them. The CDR3 sequence is CASSLMGAGGANVLTF. In DNA, the CDR3 is TGCGCCAGCAGCTTGATGGGGGCTGGCGGGGCCAACGTCCTGACTTTC.

The rearrangement links TRBV6-5 to TRBJ2-7; D remains unclear. Trimming removed 0 bases from V and 2 bases from J, with 8 bases in between. Germline V lookup: CDR1 MNHEY, CDR2 SVGAGI. The CDR3 contains 14 residues. CDR3 sequence (DNA): TGTGCCAGCAGTTACTCGGGCAGGACCTACGAGCAGTACTTC. Encoded protein: CASSYSGRTYEQYF.

J is TRBJ2-2 and V is TRBV10-3; weak D call: TRBD1 (5 bases). Germline loops: CDR1 ENHRY, CDR2 SYGVKD. This CDR3 has 14 residues. V dropped 2 bases and J dropped 6 bases, with 10 bases sitting between them. This CDR3 is CAISEQGTAGELFF. The CDR3 coding sequence is TGTGCCATCAGTGAGCAGGGAACAGCCGGGGAGCTGTTTTTT.

The chain uses TRBV27 and TRBJ1-6; D unresolved. The germline gives CDR1 MNHEY, CDR2 SMNVEV (reference sequence). Deletions cut 8 bases from V and 3 bases from J, with 5 bases between. The CDR3 has 12 amino acids. In DNA, the CDR3 is TGTGCCAGCGTGAGCTATAATTCACCCCTCCACTTT. This codes for CASVSYNSPLHF.

The chain carries TRBV2 and TRBJ1-6; 7 bases are a match to TRBD1. This CDR3 spans 14 amino acids. Per the germline V gene, CDR1 is SNHLY and CDR2 is FYNNEI. V lost 7 bases and J lost 5; bases outside the gene matches: 5. Here the CDR3 reads CASKGTANNSPLHF. CDR3 DNA: TGTGCCAGCAAGGGGACAGCTAATAATTCACCCCTCCACTTT.

CDR3 region: CASSLNGDTQYF. In DNA form, the CDR3 reads TGTGCCAGCAGTTTGAACGGGGATACGCAGTATTTT. The chain carries TRBV12-3 or TRBV12-4 and TRBJ2-3; D unclear. The CDR3 totals 12 residues. V was clipped by 3 bases and J by 6 bases, with 7 bases between them.

The V call is TRBV5-1, the J call TRBJ2-2; TRBD2 agrees at 10 bases. The CDR3 totals 17 residues. CDR1 SGHRS and CDR2 YFSETQ come from the germline V gene. V lost 4 bases and J lost 4; bases outside the gene matches: 10. In DNA, the CDR3 is TGCGCCAGCAGCCCGGCCCTAGCGGGAGCAGGCACCGGGGAGCTGTTTTTT. Translation: CASSPALAGAGTGELFF.

The chain has TRBV5-1 and TRBJ2-7; 7 positions agree with TRBD1. The V segment lost 0 bases and the J segment 6 bases; nucleotides outside the gene matches: 3. Germline V gene lookup returns CDR1 SGHRS and CDR2 YFSETQ. The CDR3 contains 13 residues. CDR3 residues: CASSLEGAREQYF. CDR3 coding DNA: TGCGCCAGCAGCTTGGAGGGGGCCCGCGAGCAGTACTTC. The full variable domain, in which reference TRBV5-1 and TRBJ2-7 provide the parts outside the CDR3, is KAGVTQTPRYLIKTRGQQVTLSCSPISGHRSVSWYQQTPGQGLQFLFEYFSETQRNKGNFPGRFSGRQFSNSRSEMNVSTLELGDSALYLCASSLEGAREQYFGPGTRLTVT.

The chain joins TRBV28 to TRBJ1-2, with D unclear. CDR1 MDHEN and CDR2 SYDVKM come from the germline V gene. This CDR3 contains 13 residues. Trimming took 2 bases from V and 2 from J, leaving 6 bases between them. CDR3 sequence (DNA): TGTGCCAGCAGTTTAGAGAAAAACTATGGCTACACCTTC. Protein product: CASSLEKNYGYTF.

This chain connects TRBV19 to TRBJ2-4; D remains ambiguous. The germline V gene encodes CDR1 LNHDA and CDR2 SQIVND (reference sequence). The CDR3 has 15 residues. Trimming took 7 bases from V and 0 from J, leaving 13 bases between them. The DNA of the CDR3 is TGTGCCAGTAAGAGGTTCGATCAAGCCAAAAACATTCAGTACTTC. It is translated as CASKRFDQAKNIQYF.

This chain connects TRBV9 to TRBJ1-4; D not resolved. The germline CDR1 and CDR2 sequences are SGDLS and YYNGEE. CDR3 size: 15 residues. Trimming removed 0 bases at V and 7 bases at J, with 13 bases between. CDR3 in amino acids: CASSVVAGRGEKLFF. Written as DNA, the CDR3 is TGTGCCAGCAGCGTAGTAGCGGGCCGTGGTGAAAAACTGTTTTTT.

V is TRBV2 and J is TRBJ2-2, with no clear D. The germline V and J ends were trimmed by 0 bases and 7 bases, with 9 bases remaining between them. This CDR3 contains 14 residues. From germline, CDR1 is SNHLY and CDR2 FYNNEI. The CDR3 DNA reads as TGTGCCAGCAGTGAAGCGCTTTTGCGCGGGGAGCTGTTTTTT. It specifies CASSEALLRGELFF.

V and J are TRBV20-1 and TRBJ1-1, with D hard to call. Germline V gives CDR1 DFQATT, CDR2 SNEGSKA (reference sequence). The CDR3 consists of 11 residues. Deletions cut 5 bases from V and 3 bases from J, with 7 bases between. The CDR3 DNA reads as TGCAGTGCTCCTCAGGACACTGAAGCTTTCTTT. The encoded protein is CSAPQDTEAFF.

The gene calls are TRBV20-1 and TRBJ1-5; D call uncertain. V was shortened by 5 bases and J by 9 bases, with 5 bases between the two germline ends. Germline V gene sequence: CDR1 DFQATT, CDR2 SNEGSKA (reference sequence). This CDR3 region has 9 residues. CDR3 protein: CSAGRPQHF. Written as DNA, the CDR3 is TGCAGTGCTGGGCGGCCCCAGCATTTT.

This clone appeared a single time. This chain joins TRBV3-1 (or the pseudogene TRBV3-2) and TRBJ1-4; D is possibly TRBD1 (6 bases). CDR1 LGHDT and CDR2 YNNKEL come from the germline V gene (reference sequence). Trimming shortened V by 4 bases and J by 7 bases, and 13 bases separated the two germline ends. The CDR3 consists of 14 residues. CDR3 sequence (DNA): TGTGCCAGCAGCCCCGGGGGGCGGCGTGAAAAACTGTTTTTT. As protein: CASSPGGRREKLFF.

This chain joins TRBV2 and TRBJ1-2; 7 bases are a match to TRBD1. CDR1 and CDR2 from the germline V gene are SNHLY and FYNNEI. This CDR3 is built from 13 residues. V shed 6 bases, J shed 2 bases, and the junction held 3 bases outside the gene matches. CDR3 bases: TGTGCCAGCAGGCCGGGACAGAACTATGGCTACACCTTC. It codes for CASRPGQNYGYTF. The full variable domain, with the rest looked up from reference TRBV2 and TRBJ1-2, is EPEVTQTPSHQVTQMGQEVILRCVPISNHLYFYWYRQILGQKVEFLVSFYNNEISEKSEIFDDQFSVERPDGSNFTLKIRSTKLEDSAMYFCASRPGQNYGYTFGSGTRLTVV.

V usage is TRBV6-1 and J usage is TRBJ1-5; 7 bases agree with TRBD1. The CDR3 has 19 residues. Germline trimming cut 0 bases from V and 11 bases from J; bases unmatched to any gene: 22. Per germline, CDR1 MNHNS and CDR2 SASEGT. The CDR3 bases are TGTGCCAGCAGTGAAGCCAAAGCCGGGACAGCCGTTACGTTTGGGACCCAGCATTTT. It specifies CASSEAKAGTAVTFGTQHF.

This clone was recorded once. V usage is TRBV30 and J usage is TRBJ1-2; TRBD1 agrees at 7 bases. The length of the CDR3 is 13 residues. Germline V CDR1 and CDR2: GTSNPN, SVGIG (reference sequence). Trimming at V came to 3 bases and at J to 6 bases, leaving 7 bases not matched to a gene. This CDR3 is CAWRRDSLNGYTF. The CDR3 DNA sequence: TGTGCCTGGAGGAGGGACAGCCTTAATGGCTACACCTTC.

The V and J genes are TRBV29-1 and TRBJ1-1; possibly TRBD1 for D (5 bases). Germline assignment: CDR1 SQVTM and CDR2 ANQGSEA. The CDR3 is made up of 11 amino acids. Trimming pared 6 bases from V and 12 bases from J, leaving 17 bases between. The CDR3 reads CSVGADGGSFF. The CDR3 DNA reads as TGCAGCGTAGGTGCGGACGGGGGGTCTTTCTTT.

The chain employs TRBV19 and TRBJ2-2, with a weak D call TRBD1 (6 bases). Germline-derived CDR1 and CDR2 are LNHDA and SQIVND (reference sequence). CDR3 size: 18 residues. Between the trimmed V and J ends, which lost 2 bases and 4 bases, there was a span of 20 bases. CDR3 amino acids: CASSIRGAGDRSTGELFF. CDR3 nucleotide sequence: TGTGCCAGTAGTATAAGAGGGGCAGGGGATCGGAGCACCGGGGAGCTGTTTTTT.

V usage is TRBV7-2 and J usage is TRBJ2-7, with TRBD2 matching 7 bases. The CDR3 contains 15 residues. The germline V gene encodes CDR1 SGHTA and CDR2 FQGNSA. Trimming cost V 1 base and J 1 base; bases outside gene matches: 4. CDR3 region: CASSLGTSGSYEQYF. The CDR3, as DNA: TGTGCCAGCAGCTTAGGGACTAGTGGGTCCTACGAGCAGTACTTC. The variable domain in full, with the rest retrieved from reference TRBV7-2 and TRBJ2-7, is GAGVSQSPSNKVTEKGKDVELRCDPISGHTALYWYRQSLGQGLEFLIYFQGNSAPDKSGLPSDRFSAERTGGSVSTLTIQRTQQEDSAVYLCASSLGTSGSYEQYFGPGTRLTVT.

The sample holds one count of this clone. V and J are TRBV12-3 or TRBV12-4 and TRBJ1-5; 8 bases line up with TRBD1. The CDR3 runs to 13 residues. Unmatched junction bases numbered 12, after V lost 5 bases and J lost 15 bases. CDR3 in DNA: TGTGCCAGCAGTCTCCCAAGACAGGGGAAAAGGCATTTT. It yields the protein CASSLPRQGKRHF.